Each of the 4 T cell receptor beta chains below was sequenced from the same sample in a study of control samples from healthy donors and cancer patients. TCRdb's copy holds only in-frame clones and misses some; the assay was immunoSEQ multiplex PCR. The profile shows about 100,000 clones, around 89% of them singletons. Sequencing was done on a sample of blood. The receptor source for this set is a man aged 25 to 40 in good health.

This sequence joins TRBV28 and TRBJ2-2, with D perhaps TRBD2 (5 bases). The CDR3 is made up of 12 amino acids. Germline-derived CDR1 and CDR2 are MDHEN and SYDVKM. The germline V and J ends were trimmed by 6 bases and 4 bases, with 6 bases remaining between them. The CDR3 reads CASRSGTGELFF. Here the CDR3 DNA reads TGTGCCAGCAGGAGCGGCACCGGGGAGCTGTTTTTT.

This clone has a single count. The chain combines TRBV30 with TRBJ2-3, with a possible D match to TRBD1 (5 bases). Germline V gene sequence: CDR1 GTSNPN, CDR2 SVGIG (reference sequence). V was trimmed by 1 base and J by 9 bases, leaving 11 bases between them. CDR3 length: 12 residues. CDR3 in DNA: TGTGCCTGGAGTGCGCTAGGGGAAACGCAGTATTTT. The encoded protein is CAWSALGETQYF.

This clone appeared a few times. The chain recombines TRBV5-5 with TRBJ2-7; D gene unclear. Germline assignment: CDR1 SGHKS and CDR2 YYEKEE (reference sequence). The CDR3 is made up of 13 amino acids. Trimming stripped 4 bases from V and 3 bases from J, with 11 bases between. CDR3 nucleotides: TGTGCCAGCAGCCCAAAGCCAGACTACGAGCAGTACTTC. Its protein is CASSPKPDYEQYF.

The chain uses TRBV19 and TRBJ2-1, with 8 positions matching TRBD2. This CDR3 is built from 16 residues. Germline CDR1 LNHDA, CDR2 SQIVND (reference sequence). V was pared by 6 bases and J by 0 bases, with 7 bases of the junction left unmatched. The CDR3 spells CASRPRGGSSYNEQFF. The CDR3 nucleotides read TGTGCCAGTAGGCCTCGGGGGGGCAGCTCCTACAATGAGCAGTTCTTC.